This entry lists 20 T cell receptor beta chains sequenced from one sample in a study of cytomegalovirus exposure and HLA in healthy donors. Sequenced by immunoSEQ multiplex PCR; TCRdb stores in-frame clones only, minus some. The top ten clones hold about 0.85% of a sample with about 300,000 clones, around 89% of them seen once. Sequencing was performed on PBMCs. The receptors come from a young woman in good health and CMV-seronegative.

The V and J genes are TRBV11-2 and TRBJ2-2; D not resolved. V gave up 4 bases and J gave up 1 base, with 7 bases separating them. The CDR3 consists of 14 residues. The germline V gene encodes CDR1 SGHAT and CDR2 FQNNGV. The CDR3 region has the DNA TGTGCCAGCAGCTCCCCGGGGAACACCGGGGAGCTGTTTTTT. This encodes CASSSPGNTGELFF.

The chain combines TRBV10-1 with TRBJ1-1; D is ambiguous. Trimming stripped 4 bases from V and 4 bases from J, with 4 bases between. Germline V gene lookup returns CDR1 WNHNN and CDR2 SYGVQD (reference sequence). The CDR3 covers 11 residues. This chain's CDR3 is CASSVGTEAFF. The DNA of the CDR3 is TGCGCCAGCAGTGTCGGCACTGAAGCTTTCTTT.

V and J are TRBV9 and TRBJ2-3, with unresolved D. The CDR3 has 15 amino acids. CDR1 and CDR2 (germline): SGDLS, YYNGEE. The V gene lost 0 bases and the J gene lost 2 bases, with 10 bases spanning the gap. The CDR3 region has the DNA TGTGCCAGCAGCGTAGACGGGTACTACACAGATACGCAGTATTTT. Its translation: CASSVDGYYTDTQYF.

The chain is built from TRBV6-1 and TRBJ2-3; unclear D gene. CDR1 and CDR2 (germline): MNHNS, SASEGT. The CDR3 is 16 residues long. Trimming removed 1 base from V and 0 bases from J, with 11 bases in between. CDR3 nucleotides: TGTGCCAGCAGTGAAGTTGGGCAACGAAGCACAGATACGCAGTATTTT. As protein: CASSEVGQRSTDTQYF.

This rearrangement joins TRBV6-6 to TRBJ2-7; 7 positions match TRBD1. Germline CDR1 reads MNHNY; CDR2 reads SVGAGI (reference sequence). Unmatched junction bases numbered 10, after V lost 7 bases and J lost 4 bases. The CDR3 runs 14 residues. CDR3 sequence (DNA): TGTGCCAGCAATCGACAGGGTTCCTCTTACGAGCAGTACTTC. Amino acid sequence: CASNRQGSSYEQYF.

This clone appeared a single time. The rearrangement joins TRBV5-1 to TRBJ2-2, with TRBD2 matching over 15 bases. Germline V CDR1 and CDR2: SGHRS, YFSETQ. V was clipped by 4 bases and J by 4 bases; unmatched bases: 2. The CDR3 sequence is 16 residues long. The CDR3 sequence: CASSAGLAGGTGELFF. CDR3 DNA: TGCGCCAGCAGCGCGGGACTAGCGGGAGGCACCGGGGAGCTGTTTTTT.

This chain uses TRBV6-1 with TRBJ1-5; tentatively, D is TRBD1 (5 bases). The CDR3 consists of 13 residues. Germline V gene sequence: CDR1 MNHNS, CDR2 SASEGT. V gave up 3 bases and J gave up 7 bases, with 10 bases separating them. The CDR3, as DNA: TGTGCCAGCAGTGATCAGGGAGGGCAGCCCCAGCATTTT. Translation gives CASSDQGGQPQHF.

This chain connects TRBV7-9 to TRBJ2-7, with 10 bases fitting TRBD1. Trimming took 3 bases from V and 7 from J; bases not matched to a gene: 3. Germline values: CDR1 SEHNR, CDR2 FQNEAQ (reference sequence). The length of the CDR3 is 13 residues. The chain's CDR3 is CASSLGQGKEQYF. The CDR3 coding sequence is TGTGCCAGCAGCTTGGGACAGGGGAAGGAGCAGTACTTC.

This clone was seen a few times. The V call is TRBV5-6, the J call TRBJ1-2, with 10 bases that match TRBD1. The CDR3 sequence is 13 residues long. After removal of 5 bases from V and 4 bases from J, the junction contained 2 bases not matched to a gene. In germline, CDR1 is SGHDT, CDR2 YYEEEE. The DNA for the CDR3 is TGTGCCAGCAGTCGGGACAGGGGCTATGGCTACACCTTC. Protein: CASSRDRGYGYTF. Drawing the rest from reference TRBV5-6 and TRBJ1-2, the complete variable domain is DAGVTQSPTHLIKTRGQQVTLRCSPKSGHDTVSWYQQALGQGPQFIFQYYEEEERQRGNFPDRFSGHQFPNYSSELNVNALLLGDSALYLCASSRDRGYGYTFGSGTRLTVV.

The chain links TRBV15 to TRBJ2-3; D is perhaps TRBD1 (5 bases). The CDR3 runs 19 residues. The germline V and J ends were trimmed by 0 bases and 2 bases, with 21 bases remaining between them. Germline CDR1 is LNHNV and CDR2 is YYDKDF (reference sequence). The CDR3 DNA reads TGTGCCACCAGCAGAGATCCGCAGTTACTCAGGGAATCCACAGATACGCAGTATTTT. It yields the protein CATSRDPQLLRESTDTQYF.

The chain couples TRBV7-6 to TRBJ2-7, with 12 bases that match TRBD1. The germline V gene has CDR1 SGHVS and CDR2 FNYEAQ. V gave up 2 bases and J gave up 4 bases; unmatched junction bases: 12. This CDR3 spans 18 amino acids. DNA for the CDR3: TGTGCCAGCAGCTTACCCCCAACGGGACAGGGGGCTTTGTACGAGCAGTACTTC. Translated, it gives CASSLPPTGQGALYEQYF.

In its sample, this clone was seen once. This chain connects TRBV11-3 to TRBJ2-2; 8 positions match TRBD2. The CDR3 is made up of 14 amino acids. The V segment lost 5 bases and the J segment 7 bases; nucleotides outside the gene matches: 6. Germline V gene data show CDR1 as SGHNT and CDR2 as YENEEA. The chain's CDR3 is CASSTSGSIGELFF. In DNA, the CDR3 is TGTGCCAGCAGCACGAGCGGGAGTATCGGGGAGCTGTTTTTT.

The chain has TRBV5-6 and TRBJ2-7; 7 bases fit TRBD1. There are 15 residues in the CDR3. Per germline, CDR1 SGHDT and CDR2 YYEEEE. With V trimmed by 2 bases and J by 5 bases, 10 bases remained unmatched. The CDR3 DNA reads TGTGCCAGCAGCTTTGACAGGGTGGGGGTGGACGAGCAGTACTTC. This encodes CASSFDRVGVDEQYF.

Written as DNA, the CDR3 is TGTGCCAGCAGTCACGCACTAGCGGGGTACTACGAGCAGTACTTC. Protein product: CASSHALAGYYEQYF. The rearrangement uses TRBV7-7 and TRBJ2-7, with TRBD2 matching over 10 bases. The CDR3 loop spans 15 amino acids. Germline CDR1 is SSHAT and CDR2 is FNYEAQ (reference sequence). The V segment lost 6 bases and the J segment 3 bases; nucleotides outside the gene matches: 8.

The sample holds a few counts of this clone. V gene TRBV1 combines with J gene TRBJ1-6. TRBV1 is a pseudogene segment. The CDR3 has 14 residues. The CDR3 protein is CTSSLRTDNSPLHF. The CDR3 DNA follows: TGCACCAGCAGCCTACGGACTGATAATTCACCCCTCCACTTT.

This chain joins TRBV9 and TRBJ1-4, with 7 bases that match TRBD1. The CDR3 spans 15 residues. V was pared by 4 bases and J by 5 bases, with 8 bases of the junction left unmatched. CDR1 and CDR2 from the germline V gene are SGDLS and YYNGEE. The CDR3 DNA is TGTGCCAGCAGCCCCTTCGGAGGGGGCAATGAAAAACTGTTTTTT. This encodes CASSPFGGGNEKLFF.

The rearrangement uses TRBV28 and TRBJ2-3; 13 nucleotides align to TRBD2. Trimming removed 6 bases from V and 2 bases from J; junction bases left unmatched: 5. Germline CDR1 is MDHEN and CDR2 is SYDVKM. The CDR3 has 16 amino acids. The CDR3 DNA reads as TGTGCCAGCAGGACGGGACTAGCGGGAATCACAGATACGCAGTATTTT. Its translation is CASRTGLAGITDTQYF. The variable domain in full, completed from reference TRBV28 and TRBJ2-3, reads DVKVTQSSRYLVKRTGEKVFLECVQDMDHENMFWYRQDPGLGLRLIYFSYDVKMKEKGDIPEGYSVSREKKERFSLILESASTNQTSMYLCASRTGLAGITDTQYFGPGTRLTVL.

CDR3 protein: CASSEGDSFYNEQFF. CDR3 nucleotide sequence: TGTGCCAGCTCAGAAGGGGACAGCTTTTACAATGAGCAGTTCTTC. This sequence joins TRBV19 and TRBJ2-1, with 7 bases matching TRBD1. This CDR3 contains 15 residues. Germline CDR1 and CDR2: LNHDA and SQIVND (reference sequence). Trimming removed 9 bases from V and 4 bases from J; junction bases left unmatched: 12.

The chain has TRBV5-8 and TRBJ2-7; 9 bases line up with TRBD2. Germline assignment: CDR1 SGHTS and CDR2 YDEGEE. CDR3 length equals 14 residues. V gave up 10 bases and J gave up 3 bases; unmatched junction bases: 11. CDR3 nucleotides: TGTGCCGTGGGACCTAGCGGGAAAATCTACGAGCAGTACTTC. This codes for CAVGPSGKIYEQYF.

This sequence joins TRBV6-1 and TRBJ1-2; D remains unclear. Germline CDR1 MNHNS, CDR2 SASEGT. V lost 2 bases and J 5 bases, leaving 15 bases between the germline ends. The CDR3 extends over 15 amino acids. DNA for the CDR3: TGTGCCAGCAGTGAAAGGCACAGCAGCATTTATGGCTACACCTTC. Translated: CASSERHSSIYGYTF.